The present T cell receptor beta chain was sequenced within a study of shared clonotypes between healthy human individuals. Germline values: CDR1 SGDLS, CDR2 YYNGEE. V was cut by 3 bases and J by 1 base, with 8 bases left in between. The CDR3 is made up of 13 amino acids. Naive CD8 cells lacked CD45RO, underwent positive selection for CCR7 and left out terminally differentiated effector memory CD45RA+ cells. The method was immunoSEQ multiplex PCR; TCRdb's version includes in-frame clones alone and lacks a portion of them. This sample has about 650,000 clones, with just under 97% found just once. The chain is built from TRBV9 and TRBJ2-7; weak D call: TRBD1 (6 bases). The sequence was obtained from a woman aged 30 to 39 in good health. Source material: naive CD8+ T cells sorted from blood. The CDR3 coding sequence is TGTGCCAGCAGCGGCGACAGGTCCTACGAGCAGTACTTC. Its translation: CASSGDRSYEQYF.